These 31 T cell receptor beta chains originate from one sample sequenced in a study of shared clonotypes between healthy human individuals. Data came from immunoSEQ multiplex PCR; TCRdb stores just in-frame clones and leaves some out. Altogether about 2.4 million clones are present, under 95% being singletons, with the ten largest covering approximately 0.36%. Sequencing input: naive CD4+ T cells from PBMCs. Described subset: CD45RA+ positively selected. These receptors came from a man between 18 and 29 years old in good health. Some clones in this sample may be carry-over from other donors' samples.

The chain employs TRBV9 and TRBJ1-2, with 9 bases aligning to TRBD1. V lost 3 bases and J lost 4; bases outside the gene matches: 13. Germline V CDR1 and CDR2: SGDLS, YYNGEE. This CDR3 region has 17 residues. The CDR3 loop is CASSGGQGAAFLYGYTF. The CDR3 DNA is TGTGCCAGCAGCGGGGGACAGGGCGCCGCTTTCCTCTATGGCTACACCTTC.

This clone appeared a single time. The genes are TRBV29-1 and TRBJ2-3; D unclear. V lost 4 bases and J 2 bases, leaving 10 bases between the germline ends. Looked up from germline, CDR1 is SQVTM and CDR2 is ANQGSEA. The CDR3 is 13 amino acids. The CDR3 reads CSVVGPPTDTQYF. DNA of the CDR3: TGCAGCGTTGTTGGTCCCCCCACAGATACGCAGTATTTT.

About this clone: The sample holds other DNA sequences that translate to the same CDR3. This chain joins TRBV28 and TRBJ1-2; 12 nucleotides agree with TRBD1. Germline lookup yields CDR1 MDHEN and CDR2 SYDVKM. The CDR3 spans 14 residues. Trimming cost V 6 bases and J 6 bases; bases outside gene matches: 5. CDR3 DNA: TGTGCCAGCAGCCCGGGACAGGGGGCGGATGGCTACACCTTC. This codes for CASSPGQGADGYTF.

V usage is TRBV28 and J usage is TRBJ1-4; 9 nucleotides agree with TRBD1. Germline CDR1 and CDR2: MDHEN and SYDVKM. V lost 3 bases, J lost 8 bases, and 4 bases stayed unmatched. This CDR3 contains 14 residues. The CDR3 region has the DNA TGTGCCAGCAGTTTGATGGGGACAGGGGAAAAACTGTTTTTT. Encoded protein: CASSLMGTGEKLFF.

CDR3: CASSIRQGAGTGELFF. CDR3 sequence (DNA): TGCGCCAGCAGCATAAGGCAGGGGGCGGGCACCGGGGAGCTGTTTTTT. This sequence joins TRBV5-1 and TRBJ2-2, with 8 bases fitting TRBD1. The CDR3 length is 16 residues. CDR1 SGHRS and CDR2 YFSETQ come from the germline V gene. V lost 4 bases and J lost 4; bases outside the gene matches: 9.

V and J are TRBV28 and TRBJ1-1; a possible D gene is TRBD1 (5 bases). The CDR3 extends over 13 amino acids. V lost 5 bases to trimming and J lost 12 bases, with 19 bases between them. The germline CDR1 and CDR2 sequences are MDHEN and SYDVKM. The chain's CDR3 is CASSPPGWGVTFF. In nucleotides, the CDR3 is TGTGCCAGCAGTCCCCCAGGGTGGGGGGTAACTTTCTTT.

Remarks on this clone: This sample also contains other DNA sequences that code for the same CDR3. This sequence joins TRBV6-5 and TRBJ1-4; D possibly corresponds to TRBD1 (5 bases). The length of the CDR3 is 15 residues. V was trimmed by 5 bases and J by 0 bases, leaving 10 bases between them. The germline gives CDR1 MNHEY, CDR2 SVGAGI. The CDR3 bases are TGTGCCAGCAGTCCGGGGGGGGCAACTAATGAAAAACTGTTTTTT. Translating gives CASSPGGATNEKLFF.

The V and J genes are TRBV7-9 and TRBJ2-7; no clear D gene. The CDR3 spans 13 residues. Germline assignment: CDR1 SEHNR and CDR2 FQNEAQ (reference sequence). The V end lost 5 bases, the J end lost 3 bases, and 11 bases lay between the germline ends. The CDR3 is CASSAGGHYEQYF. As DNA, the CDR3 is TGTGCCAGCAGCGCCGGTGGCCACTACGAGCAGTACTTC. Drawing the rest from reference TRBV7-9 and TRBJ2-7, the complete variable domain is DTGVSQNPRHKITKRGQNVTFRCDPISEHNRLYWYRQTLGQGPEFLTYFQNEAQLEKSRLLSDRFSAERPKGSFSTLEIQRTEQGDSAMYLCASSAGGHYEQYFGPGTRLTVT.

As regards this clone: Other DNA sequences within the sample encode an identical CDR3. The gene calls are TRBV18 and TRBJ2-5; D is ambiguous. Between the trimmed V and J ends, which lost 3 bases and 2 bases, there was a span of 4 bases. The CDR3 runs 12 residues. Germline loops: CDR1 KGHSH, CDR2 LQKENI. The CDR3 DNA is TGTGCCAGCTCACCGAAACAAGAGACCCAGTACTTC. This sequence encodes CASSPKQETQYF.

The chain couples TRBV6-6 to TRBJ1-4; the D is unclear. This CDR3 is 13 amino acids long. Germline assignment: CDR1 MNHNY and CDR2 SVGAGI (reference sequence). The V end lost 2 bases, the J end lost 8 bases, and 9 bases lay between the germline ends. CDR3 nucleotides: TGTGCCAGCAGTTACGGGGTTCGGGAAAAACTGTTTTTT. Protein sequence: CASSYGVREKLFF.

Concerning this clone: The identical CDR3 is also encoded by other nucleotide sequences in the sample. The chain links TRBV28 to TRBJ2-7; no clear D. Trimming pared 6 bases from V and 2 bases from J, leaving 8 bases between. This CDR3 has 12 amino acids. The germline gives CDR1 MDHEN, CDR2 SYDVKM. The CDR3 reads CASSPDPYEQYF. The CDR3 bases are TGTGCCAGCAGCCCCGACCCCTACGAGCAGTACTTC.

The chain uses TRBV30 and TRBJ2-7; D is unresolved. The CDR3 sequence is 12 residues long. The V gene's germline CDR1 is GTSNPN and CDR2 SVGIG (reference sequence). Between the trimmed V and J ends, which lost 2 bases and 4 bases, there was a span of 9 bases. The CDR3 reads CAWSPTPYEQYF. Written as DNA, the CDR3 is TGTGCCTGGAGTCCCACCCCGTACGAGCAGTACTTC.

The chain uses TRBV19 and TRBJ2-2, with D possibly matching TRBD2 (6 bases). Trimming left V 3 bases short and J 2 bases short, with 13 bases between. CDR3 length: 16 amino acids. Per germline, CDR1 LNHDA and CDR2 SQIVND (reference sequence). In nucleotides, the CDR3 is TGTGCCAGTAGTATGCGAGGAGGGCTTAACACCGGGGAGCTGTTTTTT. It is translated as CASSMRGGLNTGELFF.

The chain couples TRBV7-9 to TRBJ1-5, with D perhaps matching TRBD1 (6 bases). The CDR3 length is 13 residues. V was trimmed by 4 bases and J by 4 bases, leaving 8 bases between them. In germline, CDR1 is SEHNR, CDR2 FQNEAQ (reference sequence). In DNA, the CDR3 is TGTGCCAGCAGCTCGGGACAAAATCAGCCCCAGCATTTT. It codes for CASSSGQNQPQHF.

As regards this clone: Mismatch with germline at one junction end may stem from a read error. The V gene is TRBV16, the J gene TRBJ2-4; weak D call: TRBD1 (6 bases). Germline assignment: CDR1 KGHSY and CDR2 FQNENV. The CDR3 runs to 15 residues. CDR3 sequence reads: CASSRTPQGWSIQCF. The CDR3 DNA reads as TGTGCCAGCAGCCGCACCCCACAGGGTTGGAGCATTCAGTGCTTC.

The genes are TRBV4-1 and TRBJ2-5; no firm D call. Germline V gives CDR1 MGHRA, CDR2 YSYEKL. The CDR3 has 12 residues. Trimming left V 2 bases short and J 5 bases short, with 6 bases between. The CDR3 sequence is CASSQYVETQYF. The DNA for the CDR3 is TGCGCCAGCAGCCAATATGTCGAGACCCAGTACTTC.

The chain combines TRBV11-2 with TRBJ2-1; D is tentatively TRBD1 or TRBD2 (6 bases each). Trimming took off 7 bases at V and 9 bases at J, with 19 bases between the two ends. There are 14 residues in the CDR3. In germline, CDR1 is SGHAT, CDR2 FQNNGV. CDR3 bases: TGTGCCAGCAACTCTCTCGAAGGGGGAGGTGAGCAGTTCTTC. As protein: CASNSLEGGGEQFF.

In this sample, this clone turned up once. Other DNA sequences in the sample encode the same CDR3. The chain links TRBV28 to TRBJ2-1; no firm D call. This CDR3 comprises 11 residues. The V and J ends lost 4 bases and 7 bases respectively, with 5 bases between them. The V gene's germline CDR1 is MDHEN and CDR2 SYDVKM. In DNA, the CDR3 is TGTGCCAGCAGTTCAAGGAATGAGCAGTTCTTC. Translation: CASSSRNEQFF.

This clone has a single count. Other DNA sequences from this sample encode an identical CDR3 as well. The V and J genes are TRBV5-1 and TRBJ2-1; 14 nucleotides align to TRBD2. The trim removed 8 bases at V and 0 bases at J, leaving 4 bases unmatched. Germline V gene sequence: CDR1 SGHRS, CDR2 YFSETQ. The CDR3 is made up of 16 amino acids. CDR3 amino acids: CASKGTSGSSYNEQFF. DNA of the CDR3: TGCGCCAGTAAGGGGACTAGCGGGAGCTCCTACAATGAGCAGTTCTTC.

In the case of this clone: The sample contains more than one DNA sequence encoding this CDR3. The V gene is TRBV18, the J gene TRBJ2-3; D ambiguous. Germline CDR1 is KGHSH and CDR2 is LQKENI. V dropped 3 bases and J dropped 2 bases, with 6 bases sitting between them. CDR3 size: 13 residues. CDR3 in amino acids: CASSPGSTDTQYF. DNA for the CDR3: TGTGCCAGCTCACCTGGTTCCACAGATACGCAGTATTTT.

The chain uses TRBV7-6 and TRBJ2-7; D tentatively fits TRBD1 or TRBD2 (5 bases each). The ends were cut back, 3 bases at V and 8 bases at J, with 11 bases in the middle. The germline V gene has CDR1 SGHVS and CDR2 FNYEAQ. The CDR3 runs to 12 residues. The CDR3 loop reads CASSLGPGKQYF. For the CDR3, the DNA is TGTGCCAGCAGCTTGGGACCAGGGAAGCAGTACTTC.

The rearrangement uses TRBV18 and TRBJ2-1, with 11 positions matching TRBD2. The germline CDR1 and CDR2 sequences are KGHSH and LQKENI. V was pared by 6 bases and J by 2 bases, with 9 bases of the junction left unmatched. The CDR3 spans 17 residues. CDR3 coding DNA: TGTGCCAGCTCCCCGCAGACTAGCGGGAACACCTACAATGAGCAGTTCTTC. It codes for CASSPQTSGNTYNEQFF.

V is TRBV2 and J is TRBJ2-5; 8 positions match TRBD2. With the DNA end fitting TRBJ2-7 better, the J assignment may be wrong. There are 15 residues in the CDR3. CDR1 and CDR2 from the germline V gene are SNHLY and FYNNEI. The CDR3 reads CASRSRSGGSYEQYF. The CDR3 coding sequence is TGTGCCAGCAGATCGAGGAGCGGGGGCTCCTACGAGCAGTACTTC.

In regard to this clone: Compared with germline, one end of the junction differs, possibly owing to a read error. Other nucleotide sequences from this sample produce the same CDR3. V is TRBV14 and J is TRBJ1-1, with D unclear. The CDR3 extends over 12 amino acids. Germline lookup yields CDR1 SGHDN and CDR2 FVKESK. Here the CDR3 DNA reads TGTGCCAGTAGCCAAGATTGGAGGGAAGCTTTCTTT. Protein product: CASSQDWREAFF.

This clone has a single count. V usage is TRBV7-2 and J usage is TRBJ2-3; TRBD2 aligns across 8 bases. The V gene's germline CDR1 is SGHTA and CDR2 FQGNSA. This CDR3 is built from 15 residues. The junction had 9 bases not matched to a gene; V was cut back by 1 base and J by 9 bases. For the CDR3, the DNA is TGTGCCAGCAGCTTAGAAGGGACTAGTTTCCAAACGCAGTATTTT. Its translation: CASSLEGTSFQTQYF. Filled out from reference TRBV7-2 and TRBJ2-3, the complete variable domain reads GAGVSQSPSNKVTEKGKDVELRCDPISGHTALYWYRQSLGQGLEFLIYFQGNSAPDKSGLPSDRFSAERTGGSVSTLTIQRTQQEDSAVYLCASSLEGTSFQTQYFGPGTRLTVL.

CDR3 sequence reads: CASSAGQRYYNEQFF. Here the CDR3 DNA reads TGTGCCAGCAGCGCCGGTCAGCGATACTACAATGAGCAGTTCTTC. V and J are TRBV9 and TRBJ2-1; D is uncertain. From germline, CDR1 is SGDLS and CDR2 YYNGEE. The CDR3 covers 15 residues. The V and J ends lost 3 bases and 3 bases respectively, with 13 bases between them.

CDR3 DNA: TGTGCCAGCATGGGGGAACTTGGGAACACTGAAGCTTTCTTT. It codes for CASMGELGNTEAFF. The genes are TRBV6-1 and TRBJ1-1; D possibly corresponds to TRBD1 (5 bases). The germline V gene encodes CDR1 MNHNS and CDR2 SASEGT. The CDR3 consists of 14 residues. V was cut by 7 bases and J by 1 base, with 13 bases left in between.

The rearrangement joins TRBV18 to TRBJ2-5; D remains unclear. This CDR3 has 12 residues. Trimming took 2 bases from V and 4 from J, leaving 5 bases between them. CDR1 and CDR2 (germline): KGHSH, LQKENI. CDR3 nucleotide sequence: TGTGCCAGCTCACCAGGGTCAGAGACCCAGTACTTC. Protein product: CASSPGSETQYF.

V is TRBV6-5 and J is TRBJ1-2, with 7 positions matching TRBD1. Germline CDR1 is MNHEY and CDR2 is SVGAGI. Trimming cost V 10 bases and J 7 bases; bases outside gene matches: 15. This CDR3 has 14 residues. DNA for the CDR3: TGTGCCAAAAAACCTAGACAGGGTCCCCGTGGCTACACCTTC. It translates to CAKKPRQGPRGYTF.

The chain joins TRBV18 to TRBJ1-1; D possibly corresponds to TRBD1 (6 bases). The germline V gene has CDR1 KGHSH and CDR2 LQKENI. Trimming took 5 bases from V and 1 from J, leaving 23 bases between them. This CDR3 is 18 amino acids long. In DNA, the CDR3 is TGTGCCAGCTCAACGACATTAACAGGGATCTCTAGGAACACTGAAGCTTTCTTT. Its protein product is CASSTTLTGISRNTEAFF. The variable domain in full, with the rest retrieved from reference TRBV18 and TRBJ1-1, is NAGVMQNPRHLVRRRGQEARLRCSPMKGHSHVYWYRQLPEEGLKFMVYLQKENIIDESGMPKERFSAEFPKEGPSILRIQQVVRGDSAAYFCASSTTLTGISRNTEAFFGQGTRLTVV.

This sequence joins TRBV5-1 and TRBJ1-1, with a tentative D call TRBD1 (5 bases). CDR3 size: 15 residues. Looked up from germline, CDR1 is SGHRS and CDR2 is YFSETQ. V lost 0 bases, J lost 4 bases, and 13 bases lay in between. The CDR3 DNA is TGCGCCAGCAGCTTGGAGGGGACGGTTGGCACTGAAGCTTTCTTT. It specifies CASSLEGTVGTEAFF.